Shown below are 17 T cell receptor beta chains from a single sample sequenced in a study of blood T cells in healthy people across ages. For the second PCR, which ran for about 7 to 11 cycles, a sample-barcoded 5' primer and a J-beta primer mix were used. One entry per CDR3 protein, called by TCRdb with MiXCR from the 5' RACE reads. The data hold 1.5 million to 2 million distinct CDR3 sequences, with around 50% observed a single time. Sequencing input: blood. All receptors derive from a woman between 40 and 50 years old in good health.

The genes are TRBV7-3 and TRBJ2-1, with a weak D call TRBD1 (6 bases). V dropped 5 bases and J dropped 0 bases, with 14 bases sitting between them. The length of the CDR3 is 16 residues. CDR1 is SGHTA and CDR2 is FQGTGA in the germline V gene. CDR3 sequence (DNA): TGTGCCAGCAGCCCTACAGGGTTTGGCTCCTACAATGAGCAGTTCTTC. Translated, it gives CASSPTGFGSYNEQFF.

The gene calls are TRBV18 and TRBJ2-5; no definite D call. CDR1 and CDR2 (germline): KGHSH, LQKENI. V shed 6 bases and J shed 2 bases, with 10 bases lying between them. CDR3 length: 13 residues. CDR3 coding DNA: TGTGCCAGCTCCGACTGGAAACAAGAGACCCAGTACTTC. Translated, it gives CASSDWKQETQYF.

This clonotype has only a few counts. This chain joins TRBV4-3 and TRBJ2-7; TRBD1 might be the D (7 bases). Trimming left V 1 base short and J 5 bases short, with 12 bases between. The CDR3 loop spans 14 amino acids. Per the germline V gene, CDR1 is LGHNA and CDR2 is YSLEER. Here the CDR3 reads CASSQVEGANEQYF. CDR3 coding DNA: TGCGCCAGCAGCCAAGTGGAGGGGGCCAACGAGCAGTACTTC.

Remarks on this clonotype: The junction does not match germline at one end; this may be a read error. The chain has TRBV7-9 and TRBJ2-5, with D unclear. CDR1 is SEHNR, CDR2 FQNEAQ, per germline (reference sequence). The CDR3 contains 13 residues. This CDR3 reads CAGSLGSKETQYF. The DNA for the CDR3 is TGTGCCGGCAGCTTAGGGTCAAAAGAGACCCAGTACTTC.

This clonotype appeared a few times. V gene TRBV20-1 combines with J gene TRBJ2-3; the D is unclear. V lost 5 bases and J lost 1, with 10 bases in between. The germline V gene encodes CDR1 DFQATT and CDR2 SNEGSKA (reference sequence). There are 13 residues in the CDR3. For the CDR3, the DNA is TGCAGTGCTGACCCAGAACGCACAGATACGCAGTATTTT. Translated: CSADPERTDTQYF.

Notes on this clonotype: Sequence at one end of the junction differs from germline and may be a read error. The chain carries TRBV20-1 and TRBJ2-1; D gene uncertain. The J call may be incorrect, as the DNA end agrees better with TRBJ2-7. The V gene's germline CDR1 is DFQATT and CDR2 SNEGSKA (reference sequence). The CDR3 has 14 amino acids. The CDR3: CSARDPRSYNEQYF. As DNA, the CDR3 is TGCAGCGCTAGAGACCCCCGCTCCTACAATGAGCAGTACTTC.

This clonotype was seen only a few times. CDR3 protein: CASRDQRLTDTQYF. The CDR3 nucleotides read TGTGCCAGCAGAGACCAGCGGCTCACAGATACGCAGTATTTT. The chain joins TRBV2 to TRBJ2-3; D is perhaps TRBD2 (5 bases). The CDR3 consists of 14 residues. Trimming removed 6 bases at V and 2 bases at J, with 12 bases between. CDR1 and CDR2 (germline): SNHLY, FYNNEI. Complete variable domain (other parts from reference TRBV2 and TRBJ2-3): EPEVTQTPSHQVTQMGQEVILRCVPISNHLYFYWYRQILGQKVEFLVSFYNNEISEKSEIFDDQFSVERPDGSNFTLKIRSTKLEDSAMYFCASRDQRLTDTQYFGPGTRLTVL.

As for this clonotype: One junction end does not reproduce the germline sequence, and a read error may be involved. The chain joins TRBV28 to TRBJ2-3, with D hard to call. CDR3 size: 14 residues. Germline CDR1 is MDHEN and CDR2 is SYDVKM. Here the CDR3 DNA reads TGTGCCAACAGTCCCACGGACAGCACAGATACGCAGTATTTT. Translation gives CANSPTDSTDTQYF.

The rearrangement links TRBV10-3 to TRBJ1-2, with a tentative D call TRBD1 (6 bases). CDR1 ENHRY and CDR2 SYGVKD come from the germline V gene. Trimming removed 7 bases from V and 4 bases from J, with 13 bases in between. This CDR3 contains 13 residues. The CDR3 DNA follows: TGTGCCATCACTGCAGGACAGACCTATGGCTACACCTTC. Translating gives CAITAGQTYGYTF.

This clonotype appeared a few times. The chain has TRBV27 and TRBJ1-2, with TRBD1 matching 8 bases. Germline assignment: CDR1 MNHEY and CDR2 SMNVEV (reference sequence). Unmatched junction bases numbered 10, after V lost 6 bases and J lost 7 bases. This CDR3 spans 14 amino acids. CDR3 DNA sequence: TGTGCCAGCAGGATGGACAGGGACGGGGGTGGCTACACCTTC. As protein: CASRMDRDGGGYTF.

This clonotype came up a few times. CDR3 in DNA: TGCAGCGTCAGGGGACAGGGGGCCAATGGCTACACCTTC. Translated: CSVRGQGANGYTF. V gene TRBV29-1 combines with J gene TRBJ1-2; 12 bases match TRBD1. V shed 6 bases, J shed 6 bases, and the junction held 5 bases outside the gene matches. CDR3 length equals 13 residues. Germline V gives CDR1 SQVTM, CDR2 ANQGSEA.

This clonotype showed up many times. V and J are TRBV27 and TRBJ2-7; D is ambiguous. The CDR3 is 11 amino acids. Trimming left V 8 bases short and J 4 bases short, with 9 bases between. Germline assignment: CDR1 MNHEY and CDR2 SMNVEV (reference sequence). The CDR3: CASRKNYEQYF. CDR3 DNA sequence: TGTGCCAGCCGGAAAAATTACGAGCAGTACTTC.

V gene TRBV12-3 or TRBV12-4 combines with J gene TRBJ2-3; D is undetermined. This CDR3 region has 14 residues. Trimming removed 5 bases at V and 0 bases at J, with 9 bases between. The CDR3 region has the DNA TGTGCCAGCAGTCTCAAGCCTAGCACAGATACGCAGTATTTT. Its translation: CASSLKPSTDTQYF.

This clonotype appeared a few times. This chain connects TRBV6-5 to TRBJ2-7, with 10 bases that match TRBD2. The germline gives CDR1 MNHEY, CDR2 SVGAGI. CDR3 size: 16 residues. V dropped 2 bases and J dropped 0; count of bases not matched to a gene: 4. This chain's CDR3 is CASSYLTSGASYEQYF. The CDR3 DNA follows: TGTGCCAGCAGTTACCTCACTAGCGGGGCCTCCTACGAGCAGTACTTC.

CDR3 region: CASSPITASTDTQYF. In DNA, the CDR3 is TGCGCCAGCAGCCCGATTACCGCTAGCACAGATACGCAGTATTTT. The gene calls are TRBV4-1 and TRBJ2-3; no clear D gene. Germline CDR1 and CDR2: MGHRA and YSYEKL. The CDR3 is 15 residues long. Trimming left V 4 bases short and J 0 bases short, with 11 bases between.

This clonotype showed up just a few times. J is TRBJ1-2 and V is TRBV18; D is uncertain. Germline CDR1 reads KGHSH; CDR2 reads LQKENI. Trimming pared 4 bases from V and 8 bases from J, leaving 11 bases between. This CDR3 comprises 12 residues. CDR3 in amino acids: CASSRDGRGYTF. CDR3 nucleotides: TGTGCCAGCTCACGAGACGGAAGGGGCTACACCTTC.

This chain uses TRBV23-1 with TRBJ2-4, with 10 positions matching TRBD1. TRBV23-1 is filed as an ORF, its function uncertain. CDR3 length: 17 amino acids. Unmatched junction bases numbered 5, after V lost 0 bases and J lost 3 bases. The CDR3 region is CASSQSTGTGVKNIQYF. The CDR3 DNA sequence: TGCGCCAGCAGTCAATCGACCGGGACAGGGGTCAAAAACATTCAGTACTTC.